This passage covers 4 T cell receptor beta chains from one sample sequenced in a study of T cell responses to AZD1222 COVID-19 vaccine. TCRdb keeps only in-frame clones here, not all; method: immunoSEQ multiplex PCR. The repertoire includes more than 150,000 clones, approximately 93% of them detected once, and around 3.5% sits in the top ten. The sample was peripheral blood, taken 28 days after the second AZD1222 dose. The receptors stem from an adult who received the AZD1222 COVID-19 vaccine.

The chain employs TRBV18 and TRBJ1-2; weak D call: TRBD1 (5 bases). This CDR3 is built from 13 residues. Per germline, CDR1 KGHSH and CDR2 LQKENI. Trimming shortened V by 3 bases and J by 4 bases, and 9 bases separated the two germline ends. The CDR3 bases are TGTGCCAGCTCACCTGGGGGGGGCTATGGCTACACCTTC. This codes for CASSPGGGYGYTF.

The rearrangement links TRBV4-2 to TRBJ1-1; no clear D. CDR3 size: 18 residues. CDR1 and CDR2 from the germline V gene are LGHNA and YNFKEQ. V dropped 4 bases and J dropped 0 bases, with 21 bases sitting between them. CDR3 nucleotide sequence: TGTGCCAGCAGCCTAACCGGTCCGCCAGGTCCCCTGAACACTGAAGCTTTCTTT. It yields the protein CASSLTGPPGPLNTEAFF.

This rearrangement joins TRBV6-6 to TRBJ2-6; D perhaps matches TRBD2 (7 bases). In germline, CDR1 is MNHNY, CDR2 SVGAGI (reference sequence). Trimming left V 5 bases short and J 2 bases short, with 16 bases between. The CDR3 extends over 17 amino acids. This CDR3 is CASSPEGGIAGANVLTF. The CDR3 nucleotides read TGTGCCAGCAGTCCTGAGGGGGGGATTGCTGGGGCCAACGTCCTGACTTTC.

The CDR3, as DNA: TGTGCCAGCGGCGCACTCCTCTCCTACGAGCAGTACTTC. This encodes CASGALLSYEQYF. V is TRBV28 and J is TRBJ2-7; D unresolved. The V end lost 8 bases, the J end lost 0 bases, and 11 bases lay between the germline ends. The CDR3 consists of 13 residues. Germline values: CDR1 MDHEN, CDR2 SYDVKM.